This is a list of T cell receptor beta chains from one sample in a study of blood T cell repertoires in COVID-19. The data were produced by immunoSEQ multiplex PCR, yet TCRdb's version contains in-frame clones alone and is incomplete. The sample shows around 40,000 clones, 90% to 95% of them seen only once. Sequenced: peripheral blood. These receptors were obtained from a woman aged 30 to 39 in a cohort sampled during active COVID-19. The CDR3 runs from the conserved cysteine through the conserved F or W. The order of the fields is CDR3 length, V gene, J gene, CDR3 protein.

len: 16; v_gene: TRBV2; j_gene: TRBJ1-5; CDR3aa: CASSVGQGPNNQPQHF
len: 14; v_gene: TRBV3-1/TRBV3-2; j_gene: TRBJ1-1; CDR3aa: CASSQVTGAVEAFF
len: 16; v_gene: TRBV6-1; j_gene: TRBJ1-3; CDR3aa: CASSGGQGASGNTIYF
len: 17; v_gene: TRBV21-1; j_gene: TRBJ2-7; CDR3aa: CASSKETGTGCLYEQYF
len: 15; v_gene: TRBV14; j_gene: TRBJ1-1; CDR3aa: CASSSQTGDNTEAFF
len: 15; v_gene: TRBV27; j_gene: TRBJ2-7; CDR3aa: CASSLFGNRPYEQYF
len: 15; v_gene: TRBV24-1; j_gene: TRBJ2-3; CDR3aa: CATSDLPAGADTQYF
len: 18; v_gene: TRBV19; j_gene: TRBJ1-5; CDR3aa: CASSIDGTGWNGNQPQHF
len: 13; v_gene: TRBV29-1; j_gene: TRBJ1-4; CDR3aa: CSVDGTGSEKLFF
len: 13; v_gene: TRBV12-3/TRBV12-4; j_gene: TRBJ2-7; CDR3aa: CASSLRDGAEQYF
len: 12; v_gene: TRBV5-1; j_gene: TRBJ2-7; CDR3aa: CASSLTSYEQYF
len: 14; v_gene: TRBV5-1; j_gene: TRBJ1-1; CDR3aa: CASSTPGGSTEAFF
len: 14; v_gene: TRBV7-3; j_gene: TRBJ2-3; CDR3aa: CASSPTPGLGTQYF
len: 17; v_gene: TRBV7-3; j_gene: TRBJ2-1; CDR3aa: CASSLGLGTTFGNEQFF
len: 17; v_gene: TRBV7-8; j_gene: TRBJ2-1; CDR3aa: CASSSPVAGLSYNEQFF
len: 15; v_gene: TRBV18; j_gene: TRBJ2-7; CDR3aa: CASSPPQGQSYEQYF
len: 16; v_gene: TRBV29-1; j_gene: TRBJ1-2; CDR3aa: CSVEEASWGQGLGYTF
len: 14; v_gene: TRBV14; j_gene: TRBJ2-1; CDR3aa: CASSQRGLNNEQFF
len: 15; v_gene: TRBV28; j_gene: TRBJ1-5; CDR3aa: CASSFRILGRQPQHF
len: 12; v_gene: TRBV4-2; j_gene: TRBJ2-1; CDR3aa: CASSFRDNEQFF
len: 14; v_gene: TRBV6-5; j_gene: TRBJ2-2; CDR3aa: CALRGLALGGELFF
len: 13; v_gene: TRBV30; j_gene: TRBJ1-1; CDR3aa: CAWSDGPREGAFF
len: 13; v_gene: TRBV5-6; j_gene: TRBJ2-3; CDR3aa: CASSTGRGDTQYF
len: 12; v_gene: TRBV4-1; j_gene: TRBJ2-7; CDR3aa: CASSPRGGEQYF
len: 15; v_gene: TRBV5-8; j_gene: TRBJ2-7; CDR3aa: CASSLAGTSGYEQYF
len: 13; v_gene: TRBV6-2/TRBV6-3; j_gene: TRBJ1-1; CDR3aa: CASSSRGGTEAFF
len: 14; v_gene: TRBV6-4; j_gene: TRBJ2-1; CDR3aa: CASSDGTGGNEQFF